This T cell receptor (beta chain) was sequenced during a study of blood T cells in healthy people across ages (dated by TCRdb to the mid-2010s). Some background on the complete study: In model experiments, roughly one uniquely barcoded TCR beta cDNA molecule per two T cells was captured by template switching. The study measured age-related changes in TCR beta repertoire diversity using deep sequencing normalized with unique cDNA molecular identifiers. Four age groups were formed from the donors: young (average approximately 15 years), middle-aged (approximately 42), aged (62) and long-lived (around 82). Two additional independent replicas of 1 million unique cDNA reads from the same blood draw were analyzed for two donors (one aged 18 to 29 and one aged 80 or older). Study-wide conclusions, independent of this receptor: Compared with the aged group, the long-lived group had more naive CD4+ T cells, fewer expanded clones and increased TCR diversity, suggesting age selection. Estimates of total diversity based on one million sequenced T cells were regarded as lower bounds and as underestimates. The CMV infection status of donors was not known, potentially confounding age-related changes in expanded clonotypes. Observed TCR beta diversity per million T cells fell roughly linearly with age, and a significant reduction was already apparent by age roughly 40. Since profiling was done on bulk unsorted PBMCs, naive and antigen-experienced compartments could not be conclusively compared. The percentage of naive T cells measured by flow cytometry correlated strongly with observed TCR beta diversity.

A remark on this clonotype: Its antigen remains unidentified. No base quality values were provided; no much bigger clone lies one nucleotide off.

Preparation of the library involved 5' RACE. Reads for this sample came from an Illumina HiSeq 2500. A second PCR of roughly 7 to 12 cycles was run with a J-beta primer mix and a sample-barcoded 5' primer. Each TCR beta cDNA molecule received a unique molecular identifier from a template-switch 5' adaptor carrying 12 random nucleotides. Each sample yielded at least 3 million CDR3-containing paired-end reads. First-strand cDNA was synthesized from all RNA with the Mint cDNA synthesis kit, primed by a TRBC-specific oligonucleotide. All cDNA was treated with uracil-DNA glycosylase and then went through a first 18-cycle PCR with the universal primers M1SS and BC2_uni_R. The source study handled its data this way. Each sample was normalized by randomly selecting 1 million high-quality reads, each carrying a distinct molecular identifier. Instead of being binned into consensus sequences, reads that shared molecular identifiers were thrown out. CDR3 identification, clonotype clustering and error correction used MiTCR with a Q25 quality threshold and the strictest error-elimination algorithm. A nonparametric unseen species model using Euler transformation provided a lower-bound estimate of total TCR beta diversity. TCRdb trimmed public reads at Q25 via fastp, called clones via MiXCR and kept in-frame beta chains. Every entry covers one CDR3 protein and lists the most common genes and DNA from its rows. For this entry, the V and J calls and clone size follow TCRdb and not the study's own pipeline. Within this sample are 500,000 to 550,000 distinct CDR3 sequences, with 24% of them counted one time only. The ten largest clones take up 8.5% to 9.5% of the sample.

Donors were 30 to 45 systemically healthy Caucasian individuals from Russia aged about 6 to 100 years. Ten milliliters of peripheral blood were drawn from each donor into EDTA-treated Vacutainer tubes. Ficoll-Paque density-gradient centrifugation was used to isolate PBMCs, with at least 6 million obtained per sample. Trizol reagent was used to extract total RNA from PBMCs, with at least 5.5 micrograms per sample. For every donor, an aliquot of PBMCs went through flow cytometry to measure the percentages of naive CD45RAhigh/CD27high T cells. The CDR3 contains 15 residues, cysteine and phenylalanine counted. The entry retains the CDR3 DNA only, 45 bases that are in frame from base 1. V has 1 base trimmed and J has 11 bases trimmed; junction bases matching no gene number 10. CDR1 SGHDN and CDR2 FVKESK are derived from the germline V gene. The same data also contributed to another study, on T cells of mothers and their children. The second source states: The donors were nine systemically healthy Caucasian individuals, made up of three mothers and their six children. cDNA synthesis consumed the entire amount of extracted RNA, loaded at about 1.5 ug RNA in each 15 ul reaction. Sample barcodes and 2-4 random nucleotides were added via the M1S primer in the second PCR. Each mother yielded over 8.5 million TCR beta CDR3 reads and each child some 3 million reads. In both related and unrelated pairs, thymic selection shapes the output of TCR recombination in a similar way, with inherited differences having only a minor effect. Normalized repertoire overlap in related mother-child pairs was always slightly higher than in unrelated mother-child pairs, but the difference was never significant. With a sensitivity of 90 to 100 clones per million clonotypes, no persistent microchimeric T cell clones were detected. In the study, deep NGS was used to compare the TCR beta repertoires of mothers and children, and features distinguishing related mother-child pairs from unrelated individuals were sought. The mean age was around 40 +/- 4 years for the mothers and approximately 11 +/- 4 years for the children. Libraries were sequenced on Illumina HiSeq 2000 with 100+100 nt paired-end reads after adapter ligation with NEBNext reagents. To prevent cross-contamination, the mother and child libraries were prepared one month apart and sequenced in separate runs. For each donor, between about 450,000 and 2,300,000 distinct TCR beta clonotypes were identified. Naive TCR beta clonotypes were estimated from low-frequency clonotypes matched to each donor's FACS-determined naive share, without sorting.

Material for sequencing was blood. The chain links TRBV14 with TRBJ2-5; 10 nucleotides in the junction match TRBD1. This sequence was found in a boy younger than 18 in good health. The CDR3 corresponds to CASSQVGTGVAEQYF. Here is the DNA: TGTGCCAGCAGCCAAGTTGGGACAGGGGTGGCGGAGCAGTACTTC.